These 10 T cell receptor beta chains were sequenced from one sample in a study of tumor and adjacent non-tumor tissue in lung cancer. The template was RNA from unsorted bulk tissue. A modified ARM-PCR protocol with three rounds of nested PCR amplified TCRbeta. TCRdb passed the multiplex PCR reads through MiXCR, listing each CDR3 protein once. The sample has about 110,000 distinct CDR3 sequences; roughly 75% are singletons. The material sequenced was lung tumor tissue. The receptors were sampled from a woman in her sixties or seventies with non-small cell lung cancer.

Points on this clonotype: One end of the junction varies from germline; a read error may be responsible. The chain links TRBV6-6 to TRBJ1-1, with 9 positions matching TRBD1. CDR3 length: 16 residues. CDR1 MNHNY and CDR2 SVGAGI come from the germline V gene (reference sequence). CDR3 region: CASSPHRGLGDTEALF. The DNA for the CDR3 is TGTGCCAGCAGTCCGCACAGGGGGCTGGGGGACACTGAAGCTTTATTT.

Notes on this clonotype: Germline is not matched at one junction end, which may reflect a read error. This rearrangement joins TRBV11-2 to TRBJ1-2; 7 positions match TRBD1. The germline V gene has CDR1 SGHAT and CDR2 FQNNGV. The CDR3 extends over 15 amino acids. The CDR3 sequence is CASSVGGLYPYGYTF. CDR3 nucleotides: TGTGCCAGCAGCGTAGGGGGCCTCTATCCCTATGGCTATACCTTC.

The sample holds a few counts of this clonotype. One end of the junction varies from germline; a read error may be responsible. This chain uses TRBV28 with TRBJ2-3; 9 bases are a match to TRBD1. Germline V lookup: CDR1 MDHEN, CDR2 SYDVKM. This CDR3 contains 12 residues. CDR3 protein: CANSGGQGQVYF. The CDR3, as DNA: TGTGCCAACAGTGGGGGACAGGGTCAAGTGTATTTT.

Worth noting for this clonotype: With a much larger clone just one base away, this may be a read error. The CDR3 carries no conserved terminal phenylalanine or tryptophan, so it likely arises from a read error. The chain carries TRBV20-1 and TRBJ1-3, with a weak D call TRBD1 (6 bases). Trimming left V 4 bases short and J 4 bases short, with 17 bases between. The length of the CDR3 is 15 residues. CDR1 DFQATT and CDR2 SNEGSKA come from the germline V gene (reference sequence). CDR3 bases: TGCAGTGCTAATCCGGGCAGGGGATCCGGAAACACCATATATTCT. Translating it yields CSANPGRGSGNTIYS.

Notes on this clonotype: One junction end does not reproduce the germline sequence, and a read error may be involved. The rearrangement links TRBV11-2 to TRBJ2-7; perhaps TRBD2 as D (5 bases). The germline V gene has CDR1 SGHAT and CDR2 FQNNGV. The CDR3 totals 14 residues. CDR3: CASIWYRGGYEQYF. The CDR3 bases are TGTGCTAGCATTTGGTACCGCGGAGGATACGAGCAGTACTTC.

Comments on this clonotype: No conserved phenylalanine or tryptophan is present at the end of the CDR3, so a read error is the likely explanation. The genes are TRBV20-1 and TRBJ1-2; D is perhaps TRBD1 (5 bases). CDR3 size: 13 residues. V dropped 1 base and J dropped 5 bases, with 11 bases sitting between them. Per the germline V gene, CDR1 is DFQATT and CDR2 is SNEGSKA (reference sequence). CDR3 DNA: TGCAGTGCTAGAGTTCAGGGAGAGTATGGCTACACCTTA. Protein: CSARVQGEYGYTL.

The V and J genes are TRBV5-6 and TRBJ2-6; the match to TRBD1 covers 7 bases. Germline-derived CDR1 and CDR2 are SGHDT and YYEEEE. CDR3 length: 18 residues. The V segment lost 3 bases and the J segment 19 bases; nucleotides outside the gene matches: 28. The CDR3 spells CASSYGQELNSGANVQTF. The CDR3 DNA reads as TGTGCCAGCAGCTATGGACAGGAACTAAACTCTGGGGCCAACGTCCAAACTTTC.

The chain uses TRBV5-4 and TRBJ2-3; D is ambiguous. The V gene lost 4 bases and the J gene lost 2 bases, with 8 bases spanning the gap. CDR3 length: 13 amino acids. The V gene's germline CDR1 is SGHNT and CDR2 YYREEE (reference sequence). CDR3 in DNA: TGTGCCAGCAGCCTGGTCAACACAGATACGCAGTATTTT. Translated: CASSLVNTDTQYF.

This rearrangement joins TRBV6-2 or TRBV6-3 to TRBJ2-3; D is unclear. V was clipped by 2 bases and J by 1 base, with 10 bases between them. The CDR3 length is 15 residues. Germline assignment: CDR1 MNHEY and CDR2 SVGEGT. CDR3 in DNA: TGTGCCAGCAGTTACCCAGCGACCTGCACAGATACGCAGTATTTT. It specifies CASSYPATCTDTQYF.

This clonotype has only a few counts. This rearrangement joins TRBV30 to TRBJ1-4; D might be TRBD1 (5 bases). This CDR3 region has 13 residues. The V gene's germline CDR1 is GTSNPN and CDR2 SVGIG (reference sequence). The V and J ends lost 1 base and 6 bases respectively, with 9 bases between them. The CDR3 region is CAWSEQAYEKLFF. CDR3 coding DNA: TGTGCCTGGAGTGAACAGGCTTATGAAAAACTGTTTTTT. Filled out from reference TRBV30 and TRBJ1-4, the complete variable domain reads SQTIHQWPATLVQPVGSPLSLECTVEGTSNPNLYWYRQAAGRGLQLLFYSVGIGQISSEVPQNLSASRPQDRQFILSSKKLLLSDSGFYLCAWSEQAYEKLFFGSGTQLSVL.